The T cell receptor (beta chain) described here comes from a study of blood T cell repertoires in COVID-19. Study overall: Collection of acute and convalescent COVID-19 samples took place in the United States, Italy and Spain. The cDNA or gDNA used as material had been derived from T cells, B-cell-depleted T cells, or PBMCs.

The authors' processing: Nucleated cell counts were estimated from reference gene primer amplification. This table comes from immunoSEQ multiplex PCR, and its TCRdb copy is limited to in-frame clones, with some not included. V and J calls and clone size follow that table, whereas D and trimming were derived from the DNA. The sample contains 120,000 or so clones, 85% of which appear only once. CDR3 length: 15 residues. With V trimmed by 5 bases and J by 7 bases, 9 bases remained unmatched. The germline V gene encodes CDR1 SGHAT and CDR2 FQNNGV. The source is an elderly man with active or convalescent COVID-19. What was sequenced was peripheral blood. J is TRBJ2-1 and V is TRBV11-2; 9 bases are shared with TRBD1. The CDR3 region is CASSPDRGGWNEQFF. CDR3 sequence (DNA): TGTGCCAGCAGCCCGGACAGGGGAGGATGGAATGAGCAGTTCTTC.